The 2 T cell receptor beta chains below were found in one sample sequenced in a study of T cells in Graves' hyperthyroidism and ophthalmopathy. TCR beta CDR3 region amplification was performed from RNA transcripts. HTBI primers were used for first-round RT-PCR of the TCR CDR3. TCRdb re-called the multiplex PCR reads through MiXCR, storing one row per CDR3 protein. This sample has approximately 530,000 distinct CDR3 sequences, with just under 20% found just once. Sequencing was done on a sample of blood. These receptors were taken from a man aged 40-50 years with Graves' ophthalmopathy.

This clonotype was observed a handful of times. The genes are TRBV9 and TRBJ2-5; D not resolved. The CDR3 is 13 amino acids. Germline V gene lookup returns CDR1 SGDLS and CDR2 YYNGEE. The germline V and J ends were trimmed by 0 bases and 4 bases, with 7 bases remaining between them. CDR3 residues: CASSVDFGETQYF. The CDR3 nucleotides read TGTGCCAGCAGCGTAGACTTTGGAGAGACCCAGTACTTC.

The CDR3 is CASTVDRMNTEAFF. The CDR3 coding sequence is TGTGCCAGCACCGTTGACAGGATGAACACTGAAGCTTTCTTT. V is TRBV7-2 and J is TRBJ1-1, with D possibly being TRBD1 (6 bases). The germline gives CDR1 SGHTA, CDR2 FQGNSA. The CDR3 consists of 14 residues. The V end lost 7 bases, the J end lost 0 bases, and 12 bases lay between the germline ends.